This passage covers 21 T cell receptor beta chains from one sample sequenced in a study of blood T cell repertoires in COVID-19. Data came from immunoSEQ multiplex PCR; TCRdb stores just in-frame clones and leaves some out. This sample yields some 220,000 clones, of which around 90% are seen a single time; roughly 0.89% belongs to the top ten. What was sequenced was peripheral blood. The source is a man younger than 40 with COVID-19, enrolled during active disease.

This clone has only one observation. The rearrangement links TRBV4-2 to TRBJ2-1, with D perhaps TRBD2 (6 bases). Trimming removed 0 bases at V and 4 bases at J, with 16 bases between. Germline assignment: CDR1 LGHNA and CDR2 YNFKEQ. The CDR3 is made up of 17 amino acids. The CDR3 coding sequence is TGTGCCAGCAGCCAAGAATTTTCCAGCGGGCTTTACAATGAGCAGTTCTTC. This sequence encodes CASSQEFSSGLYNEQFF.

The genes are TRBV10-3 and TRBJ1-5; maybe TRBD1 (5 bases). Trimming took off 6 bases at V and 3 bases at J, with 15 bases between the two ends. This CDR3 is 15 amino acids long. Germline assignment: CDR1 ENHRY and CDR2 SYGVKD. The CDR3 nucleotides read TGTGCCATCAGGGCCCCAGATGGGGCCAATCAGCCCCAGCATTTT. Its protein product is CAIRAPDGANQPQHF.

This chain joins TRBV6-5 and TRBJ1-2; 9 nucleotides match TRBD1. V dropped 2 bases and J dropped 8; count of bases not matched to a gene: 6. The CDR3 spans 14 residues. The germline V gene encodes CDR1 MNHEY and CDR2 SVGAGI. In nucleotides, the CDR3 is TGTGCCAGCAGTTACAGACGGACAGGGGAAGGCTACACCTTC. Its translation is CASSYRRTGEGYTF.

This rearrangement joins TRBV2 to TRBJ1-5; no definite D call. The CDR3 is 14 residues long. Germline V gene data show CDR1 as SNHLY and CDR2 as FYNNEI. Trimming took off 1 base at V and 1 base at J, with 5 bases between the two ends. DNA for the CDR3: TGTGCCAGCAGTGAAGTTGGCAGCAATCAGCCCCAGCATTTT. It encodes CASSEVGSNQPQHF.

The chain is built from TRBV13 and TRBJ1-2, with 11 bases fitting TRBD1. There are 15 residues in the CDR3. Germline V lookup: CDR1 PRHDT, CDR2 FYEKMQ (reference sequence). V lost 4 bases, J lost 5 bases, and 6 bases stayed unmatched. The CDR3 here is CASSSPGQGEYGYTF. As DNA, the CDR3 is TGTGCCAGCAGCTCACCGGGACAGGGGGAGTATGGCTACACCTTC.

CDR3 nucleotides: TGTGCCAGCAGCCATCCCACTGGGCAGTCAGGAGGCTACACCTTC. It codes for CASSHPTGQSGGYTF. The chain combines TRBV4-2 with TRBJ1-2; D remains unclear. The CDR3 totals 15 residues. V shed 3 bases and J shed 8 bases, with 19 bases lying between them. In germline, CDR1 is LGHNA, CDR2 YNFKEQ.

The rearrangement joins TRBV7-7 to TRBJ2-2, with TRBD2 as a possible D gene (7 bases). Germline-derived CDR1 and CDR2 are SSHAT and FNYEAQ (reference sequence). V was pared by 3 bases and J by 5 bases, with 13 bases between. This CDR3 spans 15 amino acids. CDR3 loop: CASSLYEGGTGELFF. As DNA, the CDR3 is TGTGCCAGCAGCTTGTATGAGGGGGGGACCGGGGAGCTGTTTTTT.

The rearrangement links TRBV6-6 to TRBJ1-2; 7 positions match TRBD1. CDR1 is MNHNY and CDR2 is SVGAGI in the germline V gene (reference sequence). With V trimmed by 6 bases and J by 2 bases, 3 bases remained unmatched. The CDR3 runs 13 residues. CDR3 sequence reads: CASSLQGNYGYTF. Written as DNA, the CDR3 is TGTGCCAGCAGCTTACAGGGGAACTATGGCTACACCTTC.

This chain connects TRBV30 to TRBJ2-3; TRBD2 agrees at 12 bases. This CDR3 comprises 15 residues. The junction had 0 bases not matched to a gene; V was cut back by 1 base and J by 1 base. Germline V gene data show CDR1 as GTSNPN and CDR2 as SVGIG (reference sequence). CDR3 in amino acids: CAWSGLAGGTDTQYF. For the CDR3, the DNA is TGTGCCTGGAGTGGACTAGCGGGGGGCACAGATACGCAGTATTTT.

As concerns this clone: This CDR3 is also generated by other DNA sequences in the sample. The rearrangement links TRBV5-1 to TRBJ1-1, with D hard to call. Germline V CDR1 and CDR2: SGHRS, YFSETQ. This CDR3 has 15 amino acids. Trimming left V 0 bases short and J 0 bases short, with 9 bases between. CDR3 bases: TGCGCCAGCAGCTTGGGTGTGCAGGTGAACACTGAAGCTTTCTTT. Translated, it gives CASSLGVQVNTEAFF.

The chain is built from TRBV2 and TRBJ2-7, with D perhaps TRBD2 (6 bases). V was pared by 9 bases and J by 7 bases, with 28 bases between. This CDR3 region has 16 residues. Germline V CDR1 and CDR2: SNHLY, FYNNEI. The CDR3 region is CARARTPGTQKREQYF. The CDR3 DNA sequence: TGTGCCAGAGCCCGAACCCCCGGGACTCAGAAGAGGGAGCAGTACTTC.

The chain employs TRBV7-2 and TRBJ1-1, with 9 bases matching TRBD1. This CDR3 contains 14 residues. Unmatched junction bases numbered 7, after V lost 5 bases and J lost 6 bases. The germline gives CDR1 SGHTA, CDR2 FQGNSA. The CDR3 loop is CASSATGGVAEAFF. CDR3 nucleotides: TGTGCCAGCAGCGCGACAGGGGGGGTTGCTGAAGCTTTCTTT. The whole variable domain, filled in from reference TRBV7-2 and TRBJ1-1, reads GAGVSQSPSNKVTEKGKDVELRCDPISGHTALYWYRQSLGQGLEFLIYFQGNSAPDKSGLPSDRFSAERTGGSVSTLTIQRTQQEDSAVYLCASSATGGVAEAFFGQGTRLTVV.

The chain is built from TRBV5-1 and TRBJ1-1, with 7 bases that match TRBD1. The germline V gene encodes CDR1 SGHRS and CDR2 YFSETQ. Trimming removed 5 bases from V and 0 bases from J; junction bases left unmatched: 25. The CDR3 loop spans 21 amino acids. The CDR3 nucleotides read TGCGCCAGCAGACCGACAGGGCTAAGTTCGATGCTCCTTTCTCTGAACACTGAAGCTTTCTTT. Translated: CASRPTGLSSMLLSLNTEAFF.

The chain links TRBV14 to TRBJ2-1; 8 bases line up with TRBD2. CDR3 size: 18 residues. Germline CDR1 reads SGHDN; CDR2 reads FVKESK. The junction had 16 bases not matched to a gene; V was cut back by 1 base and J by 8 bases. The CDR3 sequence is CASSQGVPAGVLSDEQFF. CDR3 nucleotide sequence: TGTGCCAGCAGCCAAGGGGTCCCAGCGGGGGTACTAAGCGATGAGCAGTTCTTC.

This chain links TRBV6-5 with TRBJ2-1; TRBD2 is a possible D gene (7 bases). The CDR3 is 14 residues long. The V end was cut by 2 bases, the J end by 7 bases, with 12 bases between. CDR1 and CDR2 from the germline V gene are MNHEY and SVGAGI. CDR3 nucleotide sequence: TGTGCCAGCAGTTACCGGGGGAGGGGGAATGAGCAGTTCTTC. Its translation is CASSYRGRGNEQFF.

The V call is TRBV5-1, the J call TRBJ2-1; 8 bases fit TRBD1. The CDR3 runs 14 residues. With 4 bases clipped from V and 5 bases from J, the junction kept 5 bases outside the gene matches. The germline gives CDR1 SGHRS, CDR2 YFSETQ. CDR3 bases: TGCGCCAGCAGCGGCGGACAGGGTAACAATGAGCAGTTCTTC. Translated, it gives CASSGGQGNNEQFF. The entire variable domain, with the rest obtained from reference TRBV5-1 and TRBJ2-1, is as follows: KAGVTQTPRYLIKTRGQQVTLSCSPISGHRSVSWYQQTPGQGLQFLFEYFSETQRNKGNFPGRFSGRQFSNSRSEMNVSTLELGDSALYLCASSGGQGNNEQFFGPGTRLTVL.

The DNA for the CDR3 is TGCGCCAGCAGCGGTCAGGGCCCACTCTCTGGAAACACCATATATTTT. This gives the protein CASSGQGPLSGNTIYF. The chain couples TRBV5-1 to TRBJ1-3; possibly TRBD1 for D (5 bases). Germline values: CDR1 SGHRS, CDR2 YFSETQ. There are 16 residues in the CDR3. Trimming took 4 bases from V and 0 from J, leaving 14 bases between them.

The rearrangement joins TRBV2 to TRBJ2-7, with 8 nucleotides matching TRBD2. V lost 3 bases, J lost 4 bases, and 8 bases stayed unmatched. In germline, CDR1 is SNHLY, CDR2 FYNNEI. The CDR3 covers 15 residues. The CDR3 DNA reads as TGTGCCAGCAGTGATAAGCTAGCGGGCCGATACGAGCAGTACTTC. It translates to CASSDKLAGRYEQYF.

The chain has TRBV6-5 and TRBJ1-4, with unresolved D. The germline V gene has CDR1 MNHEY and CDR2 SVGAGI. V lost 8 bases, J lost 4 bases, and 14 bases lay in between. This CDR3 spans 14 amino acids. The CDR3 sequence is CASYVGRINEKLFF. As DNA, the CDR3 is TGTGCCAGCTACGTTGGGCGAATTAATGAAAAACTGTTTTTT.

This clone was counted only a few times. This rearrangement joins TRBV5-1 to TRBJ2-7; TRBD1 aligns across 7 bases. In germline, CDR1 is SGHRS, CDR2 YFSETQ. Trimming at V came to 5 bases and at J to 3 bases, leaving 8 bases not matched to a gene. The CDR3 totals 14 residues. CDR3 nucleotide sequence: TGCGCCAGCAGTTCGACAGGGTGGAACTACGAGCAGTACTTC. Translation gives CASSSTGWNYEQYF.

The V gene is TRBV7-3, the J gene TRBJ2-3; TRBD1 matches 9 bases. Unmatched junction bases numbered 5, after V lost 5 bases and J lost 2 bases. The CDR3 sequence is 15 residues long. Germline V CDR1 and CDR2: SGHTA, FQGTGA. CDR3 loop: CASSPGTGNTDTQYF. CDR3 sequence (DNA): TGTGCCAGCAGCCCGGGGACAGGGAACACAGATACGCAGTATTTT.